The TCR beta chain under discussion was sequenced for a study of cytomegalovirus exposure and HLA in healthy donors. This clone has more than one count but fewer than ten. CDR3 length: 15 amino acids. The J segment lost 2 bases and the V segment lost 5 bases, leaving 9 bases of the junction unmatched. CDR1 is SGDLS, CDR2 YYNGEE, per germline. Researchers ran the PCR with 60 Vbeta and 13 Jbeta primers. Sequencing used immunoSEQ multiplex PCR; TCRdb keeps in-frame clones, though not all of them. The sample records some 180,000 clones, 65% to 85% being singletons. All the people who gave samples were healthy bone marrow donors.

The J gene is TRBJ2-5, the V gene TRBV9, with 7 bases fitting TRBD1. What was sequenced was PBMCs. This TCR was sampled from a female donor in good health and CMV-seronegative. For the CDR3, the DNA is TGTGCCAGCAGGGCTACCGGGACAGAGCAAGAGACCCAGTACTTC. It encodes CASRATGTEQETQYF.